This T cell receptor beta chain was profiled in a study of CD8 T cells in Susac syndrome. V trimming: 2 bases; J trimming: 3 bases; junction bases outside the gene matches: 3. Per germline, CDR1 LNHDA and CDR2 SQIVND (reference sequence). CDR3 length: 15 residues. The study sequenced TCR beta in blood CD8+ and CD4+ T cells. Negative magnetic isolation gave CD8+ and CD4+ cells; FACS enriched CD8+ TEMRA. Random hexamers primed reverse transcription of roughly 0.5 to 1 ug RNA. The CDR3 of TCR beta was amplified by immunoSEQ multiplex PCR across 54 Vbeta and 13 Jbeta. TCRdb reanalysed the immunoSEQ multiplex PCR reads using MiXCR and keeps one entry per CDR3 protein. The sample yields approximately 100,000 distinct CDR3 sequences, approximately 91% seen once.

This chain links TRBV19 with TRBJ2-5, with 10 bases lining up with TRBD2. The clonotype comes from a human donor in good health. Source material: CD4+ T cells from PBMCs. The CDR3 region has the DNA TGTGCCAGTAGTATAACGCTAGCGGGAGAAGAGACCCAGTACTTC. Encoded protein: CASSITLAGEETQYF. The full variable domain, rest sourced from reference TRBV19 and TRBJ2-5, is DGGITQSPKYLFRKEGQNVTLSCEQNLNHDAMYWYRQDPGQGLRLIYYSQIVNDFQKGDIAEGYSVSREKKESFPLTVTSAQKNPTAFYLCASSITLAGEETQYFGPGTRLLVL.